The 27 T cell receptor beta chains reported below all come from one sample, sequenced in a study of blood T cells in healthy people across ages (dated by TCRdb to the mid-2010s). Library preparation was by 5' RACE. Sequencing relied on an Illumina HiSeq 2500. A second 7 to 11 cycle PCR used a sample-barcoded 5' primer and a J-beta primer mix. Through fastp at Q25 and MiXCR, TCRdb rebuilt clones from the public reads, retaining in-frame beta chains. Under each unique CDR3 protein, matching rows form one entry showing the most common genes and DNA. Here the sample has some 700,000 distinct CDR3 sequences; about 42% occur a single time. Roughly 19% of the sample comes from the top ten. The sequenced sample consisted of blood. These receptors were obtained from a woman in her sixties or seventies in good health.

This clonotype was detected a few times. The chain has TRBV5-1 and TRBJ2-7; perhaps TRBD1 as D (6 bases). CDR3 length: 14 amino acids. Germline V gene lookup returns CDR1 SGHRS and CDR2 YFSETQ. V was trimmed by 0 bases and J by 2 bases, leaving 9 bases between them. CDR3 DNA: TGCGCCAGCAGCTTGGAGGGGGAGACCTACGAGCAGTACTTC. Encoded protein: CASSLEGETYEQYF.

The chain employs TRBV7-3 and TRBJ2-5; 8 positions match TRBD2. Looked up from germline, CDR1 is SGHTA and CDR2 is FQGTGA. This CDR3 has 14 amino acids. With V trimmed by 7 bases and J by 4 bases, 8 bases remained unmatched. CDR3 coding DNA: TGTGCCAGCAACCGGGGGGGGAGGTCAGAGACCCAGTACTTC. It specifies CASNRGGRSETQYF.

This clonotype was seen more than once but under ten times. The chain employs TRBV29-1 and TRBJ2-4; D gene ambiguous. The CDR3 has 13 residues. Germline V gene data show CDR1 as SQVTM and CDR2 as ANQGSEA. Trimming cost V 2 bases and J 0 bases, with 5 bases left between them. The CDR3 DNA reads as TGCAGCGTTGAACCCTTAGCCAAAAACATTCAGTACTTC. Its translation is CSVEPLAKNIQYF. Filled out from reference TRBV29-1 and TRBJ2-4, the complete variable domain reads SAVISQKPSRDICQRGTSLTIQCQVDSQVTMMFWYRQQPGQSLTLIATANQGSEATYESGFVIDKFPISRPNLTFSTLTVSNMSPEDSSIYLCSVEPLAKNIQYFGAGTRLSVL.

This clonotype has more than one count but fewer than ten. This chain joins TRBV27 and TRBJ2-7, with TRBD2 identical over 8 bases. This CDR3 contains 15 residues. V dropped 4 bases and J dropped 2; count of bases not matched to a gene: 7. The germline CDR1 and CDR2 sequences are MNHEY and SMNVEV (reference sequence). CDR3 sequence: CASSSKAGAAYEQYF. The CDR3 DNA reads TGTGCCAGCAGTTCAAAAGCGGGGGCGGCCTACGAGCAGTACTTC.

This rearrangement joins TRBV28 to TRBJ2-7, with TRBD1 matching 7 bases. CDR1 is MDHEN, CDR2 SYDVKM, per germline. The junction had 6 bases not matched to a gene; V was cut back by 11 bases and J by 2 bases. The CDR3 contains 12 residues. CDR3 residues: CAAGTVTYEQYF. DNA of the CDR3: TGTGCCGCAGGGACAGTGACCTACGAGCAGTACTTC.

The chain carries TRBV6-2 or TRBV6-3 and TRBJ2-1; tentatively, D is TRBD2 (6 bases). The CDR3 covers 13 residues. V dropped 7 bases and J dropped 10 bases, with 17 bases sitting between them. In germline, CDR1 is MNHEY, CDR2 SVGEGT. The CDR3 spells CASIGAGMYEQFF. CDR3 nucleotides: TGTGCCAGCATCGGTGCGGGGATGTACGAGCAGTTCTTC.

This chain connects TRBV12-3 or TRBV12-4 to TRBJ1-6; D is perhaps TRBD1 (6 bases). CDR3 length equals 16 residues. V was cut by 6 bases and J by 6 bases, with 18 bases left in between. The CDR3 nucleotides read TGTGCCAGCAGGGGGGCAGGGTCATTAGGTAATTCACCCCTCCACTTT. Encoded protein: CASRGAGSLGNSPLHF.

This chain joins TRBV25-1 and TRBJ2-3; tentative D call: TRBD1 (5 bases). Between the trimmed V and J ends, which lost 1 base and 0 bases, there was a span of 11 bases. Germline loops: CDR1 MGHDK, CDR2 SYGVNS. The CDR3 runs to 16 residues. In DNA, the CDR3 is TGTGCCAGCAGTGAATTAGTTGGGGCGAGCACAGATACGCAGTATTTT. This translates into CASSELVGASTDTQYF. The full variable domain, rest sourced from reference TRBV25-1 and TRBJ2-3, is EADIYQTPRYLVIGTGKKITLECSQTMGHDKMYWYQQDPGMELHLIHYSYGVNSTEKGDLSSESTVSRIRTEHFPLTLESARPSHTSQYLCASSELVGASTDTQYFGPGTRLTVL.

V and J are TRBV20-1 and TRBJ2-7; 7 positions match TRBD2. Germline lookup yields CDR1 DFQATT and CDR2 SNEGSKA (reference sequence). Germline trimming cut 5 bases from V and 2 bases from J; bases unmatched to any gene: 3. CDR3 length: 12 residues. The CDR3 DNA sequence: TGCAGTGCTCGGACTAGGCCCTACGAGCAGTACTTC. It is translated as CSARTRPYEQYF.

This clonotype was counted between two and nine times. The chain combines TRBV6-2 or TRBV6-3 with TRBJ2-4; D is unclear. This CDR3 spans 14 amino acids. Looked up from germline, CDR1 is MNHEY and CDR2 is SVGEGT. Trimming shortened V by 6 bases and J by 2 bases, and 11 bases separated the two germline ends. CDR3 sequence reads: CASSPVKTKNIQYF. The CDR3 nucleotides are TGTGCCAGCAGCCCCGTTAAAACCAAAAACATTCAGTACTTC.

This clonotype was counted a few times. It may be a read error: a sequence one base away is much more abundant. In DNA, the CDR3 is TGCGCCAGCAGCCTTACAGGGCCCGATGAGCAGTACTTC. Protein: CASSLTGPDEQYF. J is TRBJ2-5 and V is TRBV5-1; the D gene is possibly TRBD1 (6 bases). V was trimmed by 4 bases and J by 11 bases, leaving 18 bases between them. This CDR3 region has 13 residues. The germline CDR1 and CDR2 sequences are SGHRS and YFSETQ.

This sequence joins TRBV9 and TRBJ2-1; 8 positions agree with TRBD2. This CDR3 spans 14 amino acids. V was clipped by 4 bases and J by 9 bases; unmatched bases: 9. Germline V gives CDR1 SGDLS, CDR2 YYNGEE. This CDR3 is CASSTRLASLEQFF. The CDR3 DNA sequence: TGTGCCAGCAGCACAAGACTAGCGTCACTTGAGCAGTTCTTC.

This clonotype came up once. The chain uses TRBV27 and TRBJ2-7; TRBD2 might be the D (5 bases). Per the germline V gene, CDR1 is MNHEY and CDR2 is SMNVEV (reference sequence). Trimming pared 5 bases from V and 0 bases from J, leaving 23 bases between. The CDR3 is 18 residues long. DNA of the CDR3: TGTGCCAGCAGTCCCTCTACGCGGGTGATGAAGAGCTCCTACGAGCAGTACTTC. Translating it yields CASSPSTRVMKSSYEQYF.

The CDR3 bases are TGTGCCAGCAGCTTAATAGCGGGAGATCGCCAAGAGACCCAGTACTTC. Protein sequence: CASSLIAGDRQETQYF. This chain links TRBV5-6 with TRBJ2-5; 9 bases are a match to TRBD2. V dropped 2 bases and J dropped 1; count of bases not matched to a gene: 6. The CDR3 length is 16 residues. Germline CDR1 SGHDT, CDR2 YYEEEE.

Details on this clonotype: At one boundary the junction diverges from the germline segment, which might be a read error. The gene calls are TRBV10-3 and TRBJ1-2; TRBD1 aligns across 7 bases. The V gene's germline CDR1 is ENHRY and CDR2 SYGVKD. The CDR3 has 15 amino acids. The CDR3 here is CAVSKTGQNNYGYTF. The DNA of the CDR3 is TGTGCCGTCAGCAAGACGGGACAGAATAACTATGGCTACACCTTC.

The chain combines TRBV6-6 with TRBJ2-7; possible D gene TRBD1, 5 bases. The CDR3 is made up of 14 amino acids. Germline CDR1 and CDR2: MNHNY and SVGAGI (reference sequence). The V end was cut by 5 bases, the J end by 2 bases, with 13 bases between. The CDR3 DNA follows: TGTGCCAGCAGTAAGCGACAGAGTACCTACGAGCAGTACTTC. The encoded protein is CASSKRQSTYEQYF.

A remark on this clonotype: An end of the junction differs from the germline gene, which may be a read error. The rearrangement links TRBV29-1 to TRBJ2-4; maybe TRBD2 (7 bases). The CDR3 covers 16 residues. The germline gives CDR1 SQVTM, CDR2 ANQGSEA. The CDR3 nucleotides are TGCGGCGTTGAAGATGAGAGGGGGGGGGCCAAAAACATTCAGTACTTC. This gives the protein CGVEDERGGAKNIQYF.

The chain carries TRBV12-3 or TRBV12-4 and TRBJ1-2, with D possibly being TRBD1 (5 bases). The CDR3 is 12 amino acids. V lost 4 bases, J lost 8 bases, and 11 bases lay in between. CDR3 sequence reads: CASSSEGKGYTF. In nucleotides, the CDR3 is TGTGCCAGCAGTTCCGAGGGGAAAGGCTACACCTTC.

J is TRBJ2-4 and V is TRBV18; the match to TRBD2 covers 7 bases. The CDR3 contains 16 residues. V trimming: 0 bases; J trimming: 0 bases; junction bases outside the gene matches: 2. CDR1 KGHSH and CDR2 LQKENI come from the germline V gene. This CDR3 is CASSPPPSGAKNIQYF. CDR3 sequence (DNA): TGTGCCAGCTCACCACCTCCTAGCGGAGCCAAAAACATTCAGTACTTC.

The rearrangement joins TRBV2 to TRBJ2-5, with a weak D call TRBD2 (6 bases). CDR1 and CDR2 (germline): SNHLY, FYNNEI. V shed 3 bases and J shed 1 base, with 12 bases lying between them. There are 15 residues in the CDR3. The CDR3 coding sequence is TGTGCCAGCAGTGAGGGACTCGGAGTCCAAGAGACCCAGTACTTC. It encodes CASSEGLGVQETQYF.

Concerning this clonotype: The junction shows a germline mismatch at one end, possibly a read error. The chain combines TRBV29-1 with TRBJ1-1; a weak D match, TRBD1 (6 bases). The CDR3 loop spans 13 amino acids. Germline CDR1 reads SQVTM; CDR2 reads ANQGSEA. DNA for the CDR3: TGCAGCGCCCTCAAACAGGGAAACACTGAAACTTTCTTT. Residues: CSALKQGNTETFF.

There are many counts of this clonotype. The chain has TRBV10-3 and TRBJ2-1, with 9 bases fitting TRBD2. Germline assignment: CDR1 ENHRY and CDR2 SYGVKD. This CDR3 comprises 14 residues. J lost 6 bases, V lost 4 bases, and 4 bases had no gene match. CDR3 sequence: CAISVAGVSNEQFF. In DNA, the CDR3 is TGTGCCATCAGTGTAGCGGGAGTCAGCAATGAGCAGTTCTTC.

V and J are TRBV29-1 and TRBJ1-1; possible D gene TRBD1, 5 bases. Germline lookup yields CDR1 SQVTM and CDR2 ANQGSEA. Trimming took off 4 bases at V and 0 bases at J, with 18 bases between the two ends. The CDR3 consists of 16 residues. In nucleotides, the CDR3 is TGCAGCGTTGGGGGGGGACTCCACCTGCTGAACACTGAAGCTTTCTTT. Translation gives CSVGGGLHLLNTEAFF.

In this sample, this clonotype turned up a few times. The rearrangement joins TRBV7-6 to TRBJ2-3; 11 bases fit TRBD2. V trimming: 1 base; J trimming: 3 bases; junction bases outside the gene matches: 3. Germline V gene sequence: CDR1 SGHVS, CDR2 FNYEAQ. CDR3 length equals 16 residues. In nucleotides, the CDR3 is TGTGCCAGCAGCTTAGTGGGACTAGCGGTTACAGATACGCAGTATTTT. Its protein product is CASSLVGLAVTDTQYF.

This sequence joins TRBV27 and TRBJ1-5; D possibly corresponds to TRBD1 (5 bases). Trimming took 7 bases from V and 5 from J, leaving 12 bases between them. CDR3 length: 13 residues. Germline assignment: CDR1 MNHEY and CDR2 SMNVEV (reference sequence). CDR3 region: CASTGREHQPQHF. CDR3 coding DNA: TGTGCCAGCACAGGGCGAGAACATCAGCCCCAGCATTTT.

The chain uses TRBV29-1 and TRBJ1-2; D is undetermined. Germline V gene lookup returns CDR1 SQVTM and CDR2 ANQGSEA. The CDR3 extends over 14 amino acids. V lost 0 bases and J lost 8, with 16 bases in between. The CDR3 region is CSVEDVVRSRGYTF. The CDR3 coding sequence is TGCAGCGTTGAAGACGTTGTTCGGAGTAGGGGCTACACCTTC.

As for this clonotype: A single base separates this from a much larger clone, so it may be a read error. This chain joins TRBV20-1 and TRBJ2-3; tentatively, D is TRBD2 (6 bases). CDR3 length: 16 residues. Germline CDR1 is DFQATT and CDR2 is SNEGSKA (reference sequence). Here the CDR3 DNA reads TGCAATGCTAGAGTGGGGGGTCGGGTATTCACAGATACGCAGTATTTT. Translating it yields CNARVGGRVFTDTQYF.